This entry lists 9 T cell receptor beta chains sequenced from one sample in a study of T-cell memory formation after mild COVID-19. TCRdb re-derived calls from the 5' RACE reads in MiXCR, one entry per CDR3 protein. The sample consists of around 370,000 distinct CDR3 sequences, around a fifth of them appearing once. Specimen: PBMCs or a T cell subset sorted from them (not recorded which). The source of these receptors is an adult woman who had mild COVID-19 (a few samples of this study predate the infection). Cell type and time point are not known.

This chain links TRBV30 with TRBJ2-7; the match to TRBD1 covers 9 bases. Germline CDR1 reads GTSNPN; CDR2 reads SVGIG (reference sequence). The CDR3 covers 13 residues. The V gene end was trimmed by 0 bases and the J gene end by 7 bases; junction bases not matched to a gene: 4. CDR3 residues: CAWSVGTGREQYF. DNA of the CDR3: TGTGCCTGGAGTGTAGGGACAGGGAGGGAGCAGTACTTC. Based on the CDR3 plus reference TRBV30 and TRBJ2-7, the full variable domain is SQTIHQWPATLVQPVGSPLSLECTVEGTSNPNLYWYRQAAGRGLQLLFYSVGIGQISSEVPQNLSASRPQDRQFILSSKKLLLSDSGFYLCAWSVGTGREQYFGPGTRLTVT.

The chain links TRBV4-1 to TRBJ1-1, with no clear D. The CDR3 contains 14 residues. Germline V gene lookup returns CDR1 MGHRA and CDR2 YSYEKL. Trimming left V 3 bases short and J 6 bases short, with 14 bases between. CDR3 DNA sequence: TGCGCCAGCAGCCAGAAGAGCCAGTACCCTGAAGCTTTCTTT. It encodes CASSQKSQYPEAFF.

V is TRBV29-1 and J is TRBJ2-5; TRBD1 agrees at 8 bases. The V gene end was trimmed by 6 bases and the J gene end by 5 bases; junction bases not matched to a gene: 11. The germline V gene has CDR1 SQVTM and CDR2 ANQGSEA. CDR3 length: 14 amino acids. The CDR3 is CSVPKQGDWETQYF. CDR3 nucleotides: TGCAGCGTCCCCAAACAGGGGGATTGGGAGACCCAGTACTTC.

This clonotype was counted between two and nine times. The V call is TRBV7-9, the J call TRBJ2-2; D may be TRBD2 (6 bases). CDR3 length: 15 amino acids. Per the germline V gene, CDR1 is SEHNR and CDR2 is FQNEAQ (reference sequence). The germline V and J ends were trimmed by 5 bases and 5 bases, with 15 bases remaining between them. This CDR3 is CASSRLEGGTGELFF. As DNA, the CDR3 is TGTGCCAGCAGCCGGCTGGAGGGCGGGACCGGGGAGCTGTTTTTT.

This chain links TRBV11-3 with TRBJ2-2; D is possibly TRBD1 (5 bases). Germline values: CDR1 SGHNT, CDR2 YENEEA. The CDR3 covers 13 residues. V lost 10 bases and J 2 bases, leaving 11 bases between the germline ends. CDR3 nucleotides: TGTGCCACTCGGCGGACAAACACCGGGGAGCTGTTTTTT. This sequence encodes CATRRTNTGELFF.

The rearrangement links TRBV12-3 or TRBV12-4 to TRBJ2-2; 8 bases line up with TRBD2. V gave up 5 bases and J gave up 6 bases; unmatched junction bases: 11. CDR3 length equals 16 residues. CDR3 region: CASSLIPGLGAGELFF. The CDR3 DNA reads TGTGCCAGCAGTCTCATACCGGGACTAGGAGCCGGGGAGCTGTTTTTT.

The rearrangement joins TRBV7-9 to TRBJ2-5; 11 bases align to TRBD2. Germline V gene data show CDR1 as SEHNR and CDR2 as FQNEAQ (reference sequence). CDR3 size: 19 residues. V lost 4 bases, J lost 5 bases, and 18 bases stayed unmatched. Here the CDR3 reads CASSCTFSGRAGGCETQYF. In nucleotides, the CDR3 is TGTGCCAGCAGCTGTACATTTAGCGGGAGGGCCGGCGGGTGTGAGACCCAGTACTTC.

The chain joins TRBV24-1 to TRBJ2-1; D unclear. Germline CDR1 reads KGHDR; CDR2 reads SFDVKD. The V end lost 5 bases, the J end lost 6 bases, and 10 bases lay between the germline ends. This CDR3 contains 13 residues. The CDR3 sequence is CATSAANFNEQFF. The CDR3 region has the DNA TGTGCCACCAGTGCCGCGAATTTCAATGAGCAGTTCTTC.

This clonotype has a handful of counts. The rearrangement links TRBV7-6 to TRBJ2-7; tentatively, D is TRBD1 (6 bases). CDR1 is SGHVS, CDR2 FNYEAQ, per germline. V lost 6 bases and J 2 bases, leaving 17 bases between the germline ends. CDR3 size: 15 residues. The CDR3: CASSMTGGPPYEQYF. CDR3 DNA: TGTGCCAGCAGTATGACAGGAGGTCCCCCCTACGAGCAGTACTTC.